Shown below are 29 T cell receptor beta chains from a single sample sequenced in a study of shared clonotypes between healthy human individuals. Assay used: immunoSEQ multiplex PCR; TCRdb lists only in-frame clones, some missing. The table has roughly 2,500,000 clones, under 95% seen once. The sample taken for sequencing was naive CD4+ T cells from PBMCs. Subset: CD45RA+ positively selected. These receptors all stem from a man between 18 and 29 years old in good health. Some clones in this sample may be carry-over from other donors' samples.

This clone came up once. V and J are TRBV27 and TRBJ1-2; perhaps TRBD1 as D (6 bases). The germline V gene encodes CDR1 MNHEY and CDR2 SMNVEV (reference sequence). CDR3 length equals 15 residues. Trimming shortened V by 2 bases and J by 7 bases, and 17 bases separated the two germline ends. The CDR3, as DNA: TGTGCCAGCAGTTTACTCCCTACAGGGAAATCTGGCTACACCTTC. It specifies CASSLLPTGKSGYTF.

V and J are TRBV27 and TRBJ2-7, with 12 bases aligning to TRBD2. Germline lookup yields CDR1 MNHEY and CDR2 SMNVEV (reference sequence). J was trimmed by 3 bases and V by 5 bases; bases with no gene match: 5. CDR3 length equals 15 residues. In nucleotides, the CDR3 is TGTGCCAGCAGTACACCTAGCGGGGGGGTCTACGAGCAGTACTTC. Translation: CASSTPSGGVYEQYF.

The V call is TRBV30, the J call TRBJ1-1; D call uncertain. The ends were cut back, 0 bases at V and 1 base at J, with 9 bases in the middle. Germline CDR1 and CDR2: GTSNPN and SVGIG (reference sequence). This CDR3 has 14 amino acids. This CDR3 reads CAWSVHRRNTEAFF. The CDR3 DNA sequence: TGTGCCTGGAGTGTACATCGGAGGAACACTGAAGCTTTCTTT. Full variable domain (missing parts from reference TRBV30 and TRBJ1-1): SQTIHQWPATLVQPVGSPLSLECTVEGTSNPNLYWYRQAAGRGLQLLFYSVGIGQISSEVPQNLSASRPQDRQFILSSKKLLLSDSGFYLCAWSVHRRNTEAFFGQGTRLTVV.

The rearrangement joins TRBV28 to TRBJ2-1; TRBD2 matches 15 bases. V gave up 7 bases and J gave up 8 bases; unmatched junction bases: 6. Per the germline V gene, CDR1 is MDHEN and CDR2 is SYDVKM. There are 15 residues in the CDR3. This chain's CDR3 is CASMGLAGGSDEQFF. Written as DNA, the CDR3 is TGTGCCAGCATGGGACTAGCGGGAGGATCCGATGAGCAGTTCTTC.

In regard to this clone: The junction and the germline gene differ at one end; a read error may be behind it. This chain uses TRBV27 with TRBJ2-5, with D possibly matching TRBD2 (5 bases). This CDR3 has 13 residues. In germline, CDR1 is MNHEY, CDR2 SMNVEV (reference sequence). CDR3 in amino acids: CASSFGAGESQYF. The DNA for the CDR3 is TGTGCCAGCAGTTTTGGAGCTGGGGAGAGCCAGTACTTC.

V is TRBV6-6 and J is TRBJ2-7, with 8 positions matching TRBD2. CDR3 length equals 16 residues. Germline CDR1 and CDR2: MNHNY and SVGAGI (reference sequence). V shed 0 bases and J 0 bases; nucleotides not matched to a gene: 4. The CDR3 here is CASSYSIAGSSYEQYF. DNA of the CDR3: TGTGCCAGCAGTTACTCGATAGCGGGGAGCTCCTACGAGCAGTACTTC.

This clone is a singleton in its sample. This chain connects TRBV15 to TRBJ2-1, with D unresolved. CDR1 and CDR2 from the germline V gene are LNHNV and YYDKDF (reference sequence). The V end lost 1 base, the J end lost 7 bases, and 11 bases lay between the germline ends. The CDR3 runs to 14 residues. The CDR3 loop is CATSRAGRLNEQFF. DNA for the CDR3: TGTGCCACCAGCAGAGCGGGTAGACTTAATGAGCAGTTCTTC.

This rearrangement joins TRBV7-2 to TRBJ2-2, with TRBD2 matching over 10 bases. Germline V lookup: CDR1 SGHTA, CDR2 FQGNSA. The CDR3 totals 18 residues. V lost 0 bases to trimming and J lost 4 bases; unmatched junction nucleotides: 8. The CDR3 spells CASSLAPSGRSGTGELFF. The CDR3 nucleotides read TGTGCCAGCAGCTTAGCGCCTAGCGGGAGAAGTGGCACCGGGGAGCTGTTTTTT.

V usage is TRBV7-6 and J usage is TRBJ2-2; no clear D gene. Trimming pared 2 bases from V and 1 base from J, leaving 5 bases between. This CDR3 is 14 amino acids long. Looked up from germline, CDR1 is SGHVS and CDR2 is FNYEAQ. The CDR3 coding sequence is TGTGCCAGCAGCTTAATTTTGAACACCGGGGAGCTGTTTTTT. This gives the protein CASSLILNTGELFF.

This chain joins TRBV27 and TRBJ2-7; 9 bases agree with TRBD2. With 7 bases clipped from V and 3 bases from J, the junction kept 7 bases outside the gene matches. The CDR3 is 14 amino acids. Germline-derived CDR1 and CDR2 are MNHEY and SMNVEV (reference sequence). CDR3 nucleotide sequence: TGTGCCAGCATATTCGGGACTAGCAGCTACGAGCAGTACTTC. Translated, it gives CASIFGTSSYEQYF.

A word on this clone: In the same sample, other DNA sequences code for this CDR3. V gene TRBV5-1 combines with J gene TRBJ2-2; D gene unclear. The V gene's germline CDR1 is SGHRS and CDR2 YFSETQ. Trimming shortened V by 1 base and J by 0 bases, and 4 bases separated the two germline ends. The CDR3 runs 14 residues. The CDR3 loop reads CASSLLANTGELFF. The CDR3 DNA follows: TGCGCCAGCAGCTTGCTAGCGAACACCGGGGAGCTGTTTTTT.

About this clone itself: The same CDR3 can be traced to other DNA sequences in this sample. The chain uses TRBV28 and TRBJ2-7; no definite D call. Trimming cost V 3 bases and J 7 bases, with 7 bases left between them. Per the germline V gene, CDR1 is MDHEN and CDR2 is SYDVKM. This CDR3 has 11 amino acids. CDR3 nucleotides: TGTGCCAGCAGTTTTTTTGGGGAGCAGTACTTC. This codes for CASSFFGEQYF. Together with reference TRBV28 and TRBJ2-7, the CDR3 gives the full variable domain: DVKVTQSSRYLVKRTGEKVFLECVQDMDHENMFWYRQDPGLGLRLIYFSYDVKMKEKGDIPEGYSVSREKKERFSLILESASTNQTSMYLCASSFFGEQYFGPGTRLTVT.

This clone was seen only once. Mismatch with germline at one junction end may stem from a read error. The genes are TRBV2 and TRBJ1-1; TRBD1 aligns across 9 bases. There are 13 residues in the CDR3. Germline CDR1 SNHLY, CDR2 FYNNEI. The CDR3 protein is CASRDRGGTEAFF. In nucleotides, the CDR3 is TGTGCCAGCCGTGACAGGGGGGGAACTGAAGCTTTCTTT.

V is TRBV7-2 and J is TRBJ2-3; 16 bases line up with TRBD2. V lost 8 bases to trimming and J lost 7 bases; unmatched junction nucleotides: 6. CDR3 length: 15 residues. In germline, CDR1 is SGHTA, CDR2 FQGNSA. The CDR3 loop reads CASRPGLAGGNTQYF. The CDR3 region has the DNA TGTGCCAGCCGACCGGGACTAGCGGGAGGGAATACGCAGTATTTT.

The chain carries TRBV30 and TRBJ1-6; D is undetermined. Germline CDR1 GTSNPN, CDR2 SVGIG (reference sequence). With 0 bases removed from V and 8 bases from J, the gap between germline ends came to 11 bases. The CDR3 totals 14 residues. Here the CDR3 reads CAWSVRRADSPLHF. In DNA, the CDR3 is TGTGCCTGGAGTGTTAGGAGGGCGGATTCACCCCTCCACTTT. Full variable domain (rest looked up from reference TRBV30 and TRBJ1-6): SQTIHQWPATLVQPVGSPLSLECTVEGTSNPNLYWYRQAAGRGLQLLFYSVGIGQISSEVPQNLSASRPQDRQFILSSKKLLLSDSGFYLCAWSVRRADSPLHFGNGTRLTVT.

This clone showed up just once. V is TRBV6-5 and J is TRBJ2-1, with TRBD2 matching 7 bases. From germline, CDR1 is MNHEY and CDR2 SVGAGI. Trimming at V came to 6 bases and at J to 15 bases, leaving 8 bases not matched to a gene. CDR3 size: 11 residues. The CDR3 region is CASSPGTTAFF. The CDR3 region has the DNA TGTGCCAGCAGCCCCGGGACTACAGCGTTCTTC.

The V gene is TRBV27, the J gene TRBJ2-7; D is ambiguous. The germline V and J ends were trimmed by 6 bases and 0 bases, with 15 bases remaining between them. CDR1 MNHEY and CDR2 SMNVEV come from the germline V gene (reference sequence). The CDR3 runs to 15 residues. Here the CDR3 reads CASRVGDKSSYEQYF. Here the CDR3 DNA reads TGTGCCAGCAGGGTCGGAGACAAGAGCTCCTACGAGCAGTACTTC.

This chain links TRBV5-4 with TRBJ2-7; TRBD2 matches 7 bases. V lost 4 bases, J lost 5 bases, and 15 bases stayed unmatched. CDR3 size: 16 residues. Germline V lookup: CDR1 SGHNT, CDR2 YYREEE (reference sequence). CDR3 DNA sequence: TGTGCCAGCAGCCCGGCGGTGGGGCGGGAGTCCGACGAGCAGTACTTC. Protein sequence: CASSPAVGRESDEQYF.

The V gene is TRBV6-6, the J gene TRBJ1-5; 7 nucleotides align to TRBD1. The CDR3 is 14 residues long. The germline V gene encodes CDR1 MNHNY and CDR2 SVGAGI (reference sequence). The V segment lost 3 bases and the J segment 5 bases; nucleotides outside the gene matches: 4. CDR3 nucleotides: TGTGCCAGCAGTTATGTCGACAGGGATCAGCCCCAGCATTTT. It translates to CASSYVDRDQPQHF.

Remarks on this clone: The same CDR3 can be traced to other DNA sequences in this sample. The chain couples TRBV28 to TRBJ1-3, with a possible D match to TRBD1 (5 bases). The V gene's germline CDR1 is MDHEN and CDR2 SYDVKM. There are 16 residues in the CDR3. The germline V and J ends were trimmed by 5 bases and 2 bases, with 16 bases remaining between them. The CDR3 protein is CASSPRGLSAGNTIYF. CDR3 DNA: TGTGCCAGCAGTCCAAGGGGCCTAAGCGCTGGAAACACCATATATTTT.

The rearrangement joins TRBV5-1 to TRBJ2-1, with 8 bases matching TRBD1. The CDR3 covers 16 residues. From germline, CDR1 is SGHRS and CDR2 YFSETQ. V lost 3 bases, J lost 2 bases, and 7 bases stayed unmatched. DNA of the CDR3: TGCGCCAGCAGCTCGGGACAGGTGGGGACCTACAATGAGCAGTTCTTC. Amino acid sequence: CASSSGQVGTYNEQFF.

The J gene is TRBJ2-7, the V gene TRBV6-5; D is perhaps TRBD1 or TRBD2 (5 bases each). V dropped 4 bases and J dropped 2 bases, with 12 bases sitting between them. This CDR3 region has 14 residues. Germline assignment: CDR1 MNHEY and CDR2 SVGAGI. CDR3 protein: CASSSRDGTYEQYF. CDR3 bases: TGTGCCAGCAGTTCCCGGGACGGGACCTACGAGCAGTACTTC.

The chain combines TRBV5-4 with TRBJ2-4; 8 bases map to TRBD1. Germline V gene lookup returns CDR1 SGHNT and CDR2 YYREEE (reference sequence). The CDR3 totals 14 residues. V lost 5 bases to trimming and J lost 8 bases; unmatched junction nucleotides: 9. The CDR3 DNA follows: TGTGCCAGCAGTTATGGACAGGGTCGATACATTCAGTACTTC. This translates into CASSYGQGRYIQYF.

This sequence joins TRBV9 and TRBJ2-1; D assignment may be TRBD1 or TRBD2 (5 bases each). This CDR3 is built from 15 residues. V shed 4 bases and J shed 4 bases, with 15 bases lying between them. Germline values: CDR1 SGDLS, CDR2 YYNGEE. The CDR3 nucleotides read TGTGCCAGCAGCCTCAGCGGTGGGGGATACAATGAGCAGTTCTTC. Translation: CASSLSGGGYNEQFF.

The chain couples TRBV18 to TRBJ1-4; no definite D call. The CDR3 contains 13 residues. V dropped 3 bases and J dropped 5 bases, with 7 bases sitting between them. Germline loops: CDR1 KGHSH, CDR2 LQKENI. The CDR3 loop reads CASSPSQNEKLFF. CDR3 in DNA: TGTGCCAGCTCACCGAGCCAGAATGAAAAACTGTTTTTT.

This clone was found a few times. V and J are TRBV29-1 and TRBJ1-1; D gene ambiguous. The CDR3 loop spans 14 amino acids. V shed 6 bases and J shed 4 bases, with 18 bases lying between them. Germline V gene lookup returns CDR1 SQVTM and CDR2 ANQGSEA. CDR3 region: CSVRIPVRGTEAFF. For the CDR3, the DNA is TGCAGCGTGAGGATTCCCGTTCGAGGCACTGAAGCTTTCTTT.

This clone was found once. The chain uses TRBV5-1 and TRBJ1-1; 11 bases line up with TRBD1. The CDR3 is 14 amino acids. CDR1 is SGHRS and CDR2 is YFSETQ in the germline V gene. V lost 4 bases and J lost 4; bases outside the gene matches: 3. The CDR3 sequence: CASSDGTGGTEAFF. DNA of the CDR3: TGCGCCAGCAGCGACGGGACAGGGGGCACTGAAGCTTTCTTT. Full variable domain (remainder filled in from reference TRBV5-1 and TRBJ1-1): KAGVTQTPRYLIKTRGQQVTLSCSPISGHRSVSWYQQTPGQGLQFLFEYFSETQRNKGNFPGRFSGRQFSNSRSEMNVSTLELGDSALYLCASSDGTGGTEAFFGQGTRLTVV.

The J gene is TRBJ2-2, the V gene TRBV7-3; 9 bases agree with TRBD1. The germline V gene encodes CDR1 SGHTA and CDR2 FQGTGA. With V trimmed by 6 bases and J by 3 bases, 5 bases remained unmatched. The CDR3 has 15 amino acids. CDR3 sequence reads: CASRLQGADTGELFF. The CDR3 DNA reads as TGTGCCAGCAGACTACAGGGGGCGGACACCGGGGAGCTGTTTTTT.

The chain carries TRBV5-4 and TRBJ2-3; TRBD2 is a possible D gene (6 bases). The CDR3 loop spans 14 amino acids. The V gene lost 7 bases and the J gene lost 1 base, with 13 bases spanning the gap. CDR1 SGHNT and CDR2 YYREEE come from the germline V gene (reference sequence). DNA for the CDR3: TGTGCCAGCTCTACGGGGGTTGGCACAGATACGCAGTATTTT. It specifies CASSTGVGTDTQYF.